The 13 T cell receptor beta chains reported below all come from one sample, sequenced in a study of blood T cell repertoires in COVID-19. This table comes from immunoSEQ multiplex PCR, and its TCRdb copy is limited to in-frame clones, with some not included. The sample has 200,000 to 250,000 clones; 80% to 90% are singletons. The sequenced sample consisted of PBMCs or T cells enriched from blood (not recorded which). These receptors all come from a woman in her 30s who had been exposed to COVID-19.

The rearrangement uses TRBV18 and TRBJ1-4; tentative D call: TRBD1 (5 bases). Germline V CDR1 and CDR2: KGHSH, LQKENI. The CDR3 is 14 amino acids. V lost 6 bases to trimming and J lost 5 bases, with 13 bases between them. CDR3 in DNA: TGTGCCAGCTCGCCCACGCCAGGGAATGAAAAACTGTTTTTT. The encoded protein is CASSPTPGNEKLFF.

CDR3 sequence: CSVGGLAGADTQYF. The CDR3 bases are TGCAGCGTTGGCGGACTAGCGGGAGCGGATACGCAGTATTTT. The rearrangement links TRBV29-1 to TRBJ2-3; 13 positions agree with TRBD2. Looked up from germline, CDR1 is SQVTM and CDR2 is ANQGSEA. This CDR3 comprises 14 residues. The V and J ends lost 4 bases and 6 bases, in that order; junction bases with no gene match: 4.

This CDR3 is CASGRGYTGELFF. CDR3 nucleotides: TGTGCCAGCGGGAGGGGCTACACCGGGGAGCTGTTTTTT. The chain links TRBV12-3 or TRBV12-4 to TRBJ2-2; 7 bases are shared with TRBD2. CDR3 length: 13 residues. The V gene end was trimmed by 8 bases and the J gene end by 3 bases; junction bases not matched to a gene: 3.

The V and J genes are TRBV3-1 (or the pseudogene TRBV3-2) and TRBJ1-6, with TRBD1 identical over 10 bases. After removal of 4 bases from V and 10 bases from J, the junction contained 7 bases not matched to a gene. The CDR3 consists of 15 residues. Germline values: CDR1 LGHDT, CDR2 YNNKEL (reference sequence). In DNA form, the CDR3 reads TGTGCCAGCAGCCCCTCAGGGACAGGGGTCTCACCCCTCCACTTT. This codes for CASSPSGTGVSPLHF.

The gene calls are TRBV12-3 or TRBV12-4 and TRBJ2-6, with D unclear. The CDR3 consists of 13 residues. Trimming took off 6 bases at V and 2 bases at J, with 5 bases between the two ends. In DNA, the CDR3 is TGTGCCAGCAGCAGGCCTGGGGCCAACGTCCTGACTTTC. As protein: CASSRPGANVLTF.

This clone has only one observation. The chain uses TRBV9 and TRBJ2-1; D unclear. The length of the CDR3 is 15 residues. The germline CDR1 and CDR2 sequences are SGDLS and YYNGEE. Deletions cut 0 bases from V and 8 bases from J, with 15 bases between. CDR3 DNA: TGTGCCAGCAGCGTAGACTCTAGAATTCAAGATGAGCAGTTCTTC. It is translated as CASSVDSRIQDEQFF.

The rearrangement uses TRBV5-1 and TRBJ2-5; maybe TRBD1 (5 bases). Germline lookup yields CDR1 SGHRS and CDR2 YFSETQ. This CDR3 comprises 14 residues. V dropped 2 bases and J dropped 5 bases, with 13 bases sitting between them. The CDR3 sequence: CASSFPQGAETQYF. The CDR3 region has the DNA TGCGCCAGCAGCTTCCCCCAAGGGGCGGAGACCCAGTACTTC.

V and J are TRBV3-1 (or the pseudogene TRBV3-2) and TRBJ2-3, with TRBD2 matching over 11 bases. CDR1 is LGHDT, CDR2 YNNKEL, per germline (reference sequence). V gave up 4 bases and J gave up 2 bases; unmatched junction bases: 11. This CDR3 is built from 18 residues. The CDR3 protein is CASSPRVLAGGPTDTQYF. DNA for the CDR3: TGTGCCAGCAGCCCCCGTGTTCTAGCGGGAGGACCCACAGATACGCAGTATTTT.

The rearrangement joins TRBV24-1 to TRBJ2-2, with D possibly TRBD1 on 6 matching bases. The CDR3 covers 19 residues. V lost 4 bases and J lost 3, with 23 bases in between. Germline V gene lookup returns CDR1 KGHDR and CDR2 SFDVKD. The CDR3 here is CATSDPPGHLMGDTGELFF. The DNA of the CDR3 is TGTGCCACCAGTGACCCGCCGGGACACTTGATGGGGGACACCGGGGAGCTGTTTTTT.

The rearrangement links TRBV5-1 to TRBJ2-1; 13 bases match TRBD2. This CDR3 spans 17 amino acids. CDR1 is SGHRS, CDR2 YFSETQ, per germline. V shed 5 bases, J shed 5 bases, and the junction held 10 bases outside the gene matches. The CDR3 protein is CASSFTSGRAIDNEQFF. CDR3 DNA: TGCGCCAGCAGTTTTACTAGCGGGAGGGCCATTGACAATGAGCAGTTCTTC.

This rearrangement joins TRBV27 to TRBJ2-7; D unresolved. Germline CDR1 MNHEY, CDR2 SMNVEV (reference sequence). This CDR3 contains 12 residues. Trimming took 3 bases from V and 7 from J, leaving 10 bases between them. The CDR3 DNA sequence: TGTGCCAGCAGTTTCCCAGGAAATGAGCAGTACTTC. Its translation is CASSFPGNEQYF.

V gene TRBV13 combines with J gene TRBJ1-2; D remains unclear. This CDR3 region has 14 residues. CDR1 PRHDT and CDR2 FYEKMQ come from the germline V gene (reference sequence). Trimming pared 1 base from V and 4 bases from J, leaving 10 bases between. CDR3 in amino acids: CASSLERVTYGYTF. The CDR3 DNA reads TGTGCCAGCAGCTTAGAGCGGGTGACCTATGGCTACACCTTC.

The CDR3 coding sequence is TGTGCCAGCAGTAAATCGACAGGATACACTGAAGCTTTCTTT. Residues: CASSKSTGYTEAFF. The V call is TRBV6-5, the J call TRBJ1-1, with a possible D match to TRBD1 (6 bases). Trimming pared 5 bases from V and 3 bases from J, leaving 13 bases between. There are 14 residues in the CDR3. Germline lookup yields CDR1 MNHEY and CDR2 SVGAGI.